This TCR beta chain came from a study of shared clonotypes between healthy human individuals. This CDR3 region has 12 residues. Germline CDR1 is SNHLY and CDR2 is FYNNEI. The V gene lost 4 bases and the J gene lost 4 bases, with 5 bases spanning the gap. Generated by immunoSEQ multiplex PCR, the TCRdb table keeps only in-frame clones and is missing some. This table has roughly 2.5 million clones, more than 90% appearing once. This TCR derives from a man younger than 30 in good health. The chain recombines TRBV2 with TRBJ1-5, with unresolved D. What was sequenced was naive CD4+ T cells sorted from blood. Subset given: CD45RA+ positively selected. CDR3 in amino acids: CASSVGNQPQHF. The CDR3 nucleotides are TGTGCCAGCAGTGTAGGTAATCAGCCCCAGCATTTT.